This section outlines one T cell receptor beta chain sequence together with its context. The CDR3 contains 15 residues. Germline V gene data show CDR1 as LNHDA and CDR2 as SQIVND (reference sequence). The V end was cut by 1 base, the J end by 5 bases, with 14 bases between. This sample stems from a study of blood T cell repertoires in COVID-19. TCRdb keeps only in-frame clones here, not all; method: immunoSEQ multiplex PCR. The sample holds approximately 180,000 clones; around 82% are singletons and the top ten take about 9.4%. This sequence joins TRBV19 and TRBJ2-5; TRBD2 is a possible D gene (6 bases). This sequence was found in a woman of 80 years or more with acute or convalescent COVID-19. Sequenced material: peripheral blood. CDR3 DNA: TGTGCCAGTAGTATAGCCAGCGGGTGGGCGGAGACCCAGTACTTC. Translation: CASSIASGWAETQYF.